This T cell receptor beta chain was captured by sequencing in a study of T cell responses to AZD1222 COVID-19 vaccine. About the study: It was second doses at about 4 or about 12 weeks that were pooled.

Trimming removed 1 base from V and 2 bases from J; junction bases left unmatched: 7. Germline CDR1 SGHRS, CDR2 YFSETQ. The CDR3 has 17 residues. This clone has more than one count but fewer than ten. The protocol was immunoSEQ multiplex PCR, while the TCRdb copy is restricted to in-frame clones and leaves out a portion. The table has about 140,000 clones, more than 80% seen once. Sequenced here: peripheral blood, sampled on day 0 of AZD1222 vaccination. The origin of this receptor is an adult in good health. The rearrangement uses TRBV5-1 and TRBJ2-5, with 11 bases identical to TRBD1. CDR3 amino acids: CASSLSWTGGLQETQYF. In nucleotides, the CDR3 is TGCGCCAGCAGCTTGTCCTGGACAGGGGGCTTGCAAGAGACCCAGTACTTC.